This is a list of T cell receptor beta chains from one sample in a study of lymphopenia after photon versus proton radiotherapy. The assay was immunoSEQ multiplex PCR, and TCRdb's table has in-frame clones only and misses some. The sample records more than 25,000 clones, 87% being singletons. Sequenced material: peripheral blood, taken from a patient treated with photon-based radiotherapy. The receptors derive from a man aged 50-59 years with gastric cancer. Each CDR3 is given with its conserved first and last residue. D genes are given only for firm matches. Clone sizes are given selectively: once, few, many, or a class where the clone is expanded.

d_gene: .
abundance: once
v_gene: TRBV20-1
j_gene: TRBJ2-3
CDR3aa: CSARSADTQYF
CDR3nt: TGCAGTGCTAGATCTGCAGATACGCAGTATTTT

d_gene: .
abundance: .
v_gene: TRBV10-2
j_gene: TRBJ2-7
CDR3aa: CASSVGTVNEQYF
CDR3nt: TGCGCCAGCAGTGTGGGGACGGTCAACGAGCAGTACTTC

d_gene: TRBD2
abundance: .
v_gene: TRBV5-1
j_gene: TRBJ2-5
CDR3aa: CASSIGTRGGETQYF
CDR3nt: TGCGCCAGCAGCATCGGGACACGGGGGGGAGAGACCCAGTACTTC

d_gene: TRBD1
abundance: .
v_gene: TRBV28
j_gene: TRBJ1-6
CDR3aa: CASSSRQGNWSPLHF
CDR3nt: TGTGCCAGCAGTTCTAGACAGGGGAACTGGTCACCCCTCCACTTT

d_gene: .
abundance: .
v_gene: TRBV10-2
j_gene: TRBJ1-1
CDR3aa: CASSPMNTEAFF
CDR3nt: TGCGCCAGCAGCCCGATGAACACTGAAGCTTTCTTT

d_gene: .
abundance: .
v_gene: TRBV19
j_gene: TRBJ1-1
CDR3aa: CASNRDGRHTEAFF
CDR3nt: TGTGCCAGTAACAGGGATGGTAGGCACACTGAAGCTTTCTTT

d_gene: .
abundance: .
v_gene: TRBV6-4
j_gene: TRBJ1-1
CDR3aa: CASRSQGGGTEAFF
CDR3nt: TGTGCCAGCCGGTCCCAGGGAGGGGGCACTGAAGCTTTCTTT

d_gene: .
abundance: .
v_gene: TRBV27
j_gene: TRBJ1-2
CDR3aa: CASSLKGEVRSGYGYTF
CDR3nt: TGTGCCAGCAGTTTAAAGGGTGAAGTAAGATCGGGCTATGGCTACACCTTC

d_gene: .
abundance: .
v_gene: TRBV10-2
j_gene: TRBJ2-2
CDR3aa: CASLPNGAGELFF
CDR3nt: TGCGCCAGCCTCCCAAATGGGGCCGGGGAGCTGTTTTTT

d_gene: .
abundance: .
v_gene: TRBV19
j_gene: TRBJ1-6
CDR3aa: CASSIGSRGAYNSPLHF
CDR3nt: TGTGCCAGTAGTATCGGGTCCCGGGGGGCATATAATTCACCCCTCCACTTT

d_gene: TRBD1
abundance: .
v_gene: TRBV11-2
j_gene: TRBJ2-7
CDR3aa: CASRRTGTGGLYEQYF
CDR3nt: TGTGCCAGCAGGCGTACCGGGACAGGGGGACTCTACGAGCAGTACTTC

d_gene: TRBD2
abundance: .
v_gene: TRBV6-1
j_gene: TRBJ2-1
CDR3aa: CASSEKGGGIHEQFF
CDR3nt: TGTGCCAGCAGTGAAAAGGGCGGGGGAATTCATGAGCAGTTCTTC

d_gene: .
abundance: few
v_gene: TRBV11-2
j_gene: TRBJ1-6
CDR3aa: CASSLISQGLSPLHF
CDR3nt: TGTGCCAGCAGCTTAATTAGTCAGGGGCTTTCACCCCTCCACTTT

d_gene: TRBD2
abundance: .
v_gene: TRBV2
j_gene: TRBJ2-3
CDR3aa: CASSDGGRTDTQYF
CDR3nt: TGTGCCAGCAGTGACGGCGGGAGGACAGATACGCAGTATTTT

d_gene: .
abundance: .
v_gene: TRBV15
j_gene: TRBJ2-3
CDR3aa: CATSRDNDPSTDTQYF
CDR3nt: TGTGCCACCAGCAGAGATAACGATCCTAGCACAGATACGCAGTATTTT

d_gene: TRBD2
abundance: .
v_gene: TRBV10-2
j_gene: TRBJ2-1
CDR3aa: CASSETAGGYNEQFF
CDR3nt: TGCGCCAGCAGTGAGACAGCGGGGGGGTACAATGAGCAGTTCTTC

d_gene: .
abundance: .
v_gene: TRBV11-2
j_gene: TRBJ2-7
CDR3aa: CASSPRDKRYEQYF
CDR3nt: TGTGCCAGCAGCCCGAGGGACAAACGGTACGAGCAGTACTTC

d_gene: .
abundance: .
v_gene: TRBV9
j_gene: TRBJ2-2
CDR3aa: CASSYQPDKTGELFF
CDR3nt: TGTGCCAGCAGCTACCAACCCGACAAGACCGGGGAGCTGTTTTTT

d_gene: .
abundance: .
v_gene: TRBV5-6
j_gene: TRBJ1-5
CDR3aa: CASSPHRGREDQPQHF
CDR3nt: TGTGCCAGCAGCCCGCACAGAGGGAGGGAAGATCAGCCCCAGCATTTT

d_gene: TRBD2
abundance: .
v_gene: TRBV6-4
j_gene: TRBJ2-5
CDR3aa: CASSATSGGLETQYF
CDR3nt: TGTGCCAGCAGTGCGACTAGCGGGGGGCTGGAGACCCAGTACTTC

d_gene: .
abundance: .
v_gene: TRBV5-1
j_gene: TRBJ1-2
CDR3aa: CASSLALQTNYGYTF
CDR3nt: TGCGCCAGCAGCTTGGCCCTTCAGACTAACTATGGCTACACCTTC

d_gene: .
abundance: once
v_gene: TRBV7-9
j_gene: TRBJ2-1
CDR3aa: CASSSTASYNEQFF
CDR3nt: TGTGCCAGCAGTTCCACGGCCTCCTACAATGAGCAGTTCTTC

d_gene: .
abundance: few
v_gene: TRBV18
j_gene: TRBJ2-3
CDR3aa: CASSLRDVTDTQYF
CDR3nt: TGTGCCAGCTCACTACGGGACGTCACAGATACGCAGTATTTT

d_gene: .
abundance: .
v_gene: TRBV11-3
j_gene: TRBJ1-2
CDR3aa: CASSLQFGGLSCYGYTF
CDR3nt: TGTGCCAGCAGCTTACAGTTCGGGGGGTTGTCTTGCTATGGCTACACCTTC

d_gene: .
abundance: .
v_gene: TRBV10-3
j_gene: TRBJ2-5
CDR3aa: CATSTGGPQETQYF
CDR3nt: TGTGCCACTTCTACCGGGGGGCCCCAAGAGACCCAGTACTTC

d_gene: TRBD1
abundance: .
v_gene: TRBV5-1
j_gene: TRBJ1-2
CDR3aa: CASSLTGGLNYGYTF
CDR3nt: TGCGCCAGCAGCTTGACAGGGGGCCTGAACTATGGCTACACCTTC

d_gene: .
abundance: .
v_gene: TRBV11-2
j_gene: TRBJ1-1
CDR3aa: CASSLGVNTEAFF
CDR3nt: TGTGCCAGCAGCTTGGGGGTGAACACTGAAGCTTTCTTT

d_gene: .
abundance: .
v_gene: TRBV10-3
j_gene: TRBJ1-1
CDR3aa: CAISESTGAAGVKAFF
CDR3nt: TGTGCCATCAGTGAGTCGACTGGGGCGGCGGGCGTAAAAGCTTTCTTT

d_gene: TRBD1
abundance: .
v_gene: TRBV19
j_gene: TRBJ1-1
CDR3aa: CASRGGQVTEAFF
CDR3nt: TGTGCCAGTAGAGGTGGACAGGTTACTGAAGCTTTCTTT

d_gene: .
abundance: .
v_gene: TRBV6-1
j_gene: TRBJ2-7
CDR3aa: CASSENGYYEQYF
CDR3nt: TGTGCCAGCAGTGAAAACGGATACTACGAGCAGTACTTC

d_gene: TRBD2
abundance: .
v_gene: TRBV5-4
j_gene: TRBJ2-3
CDR3aa: CASSLAGGLSDTQYF
CDR3nt: TGTGCCAGCAGCTTGGCGGGGGGGCTTTCAGATACGCAGTATTTT

d_gene: .
abundance: .
v_gene: TRBV27
j_gene: TRBJ1-1
CDR3aa: CASSFRGLVNTEAFF
CDR3nt: TGTGCCAGCAGTTTCAGAGGACTAGTGAACACTGAAGCTTTCTTT

d_gene: .
abundance: .
v_gene: TRBV27
j_gene: TRBJ1-6
CDR3aa: CASRPASSYNSPLHF
CDR3nt: TGTGCCAGCAGACCCGCCAGCTCCTATAATTCACCCCTCCACTTT

d_gene: TRBD1
abundance: .
v_gene: TRBV25-1
j_gene: TRBJ2-5
CDR3aa: CASSAGTGGLQETQYF
CDR3nt: TGTGCCAGCAGTGCCGGGACAGGGGGGCTCCAAGAGACCCAGTACTTC

d_gene: .
abundance: .
v_gene: TRBV30
j_gene: TRBJ2-6
CDR3aa: CALTEGAGLVLTF
CDR3nt: TGTGCCTTGACCGAGGGAGCAGGCCTCGTCCTGACTTTC

d_gene: .
abundance: .
v_gene: TRBV11-3
j_gene: TRBJ1-3
CDR3aa: CASSWDTGNTIYF
CDR3nt: TGTGCCAGCAGCTGGGACACGGGAAACACCATATATTTT

d_gene: .
abundance: .
v_gene: TRBV5-4
j_gene: TRBJ1-1
CDR3aa: CASSWDMNTEAFF
CDR3nt: TGTGCCAGCAGCTGGGACATGAACACTGAAGCTTTCTTT

d_gene: .
abundance: once
v_gene: TRBV18
j_gene: TRBJ2-6
CDR3aa: CASSRTGANVLTF
CDR3nt: TGTGCCAGCTCACGAACCGGGGCCAACGTCCTGACTTTC

d_gene: .
abundance: .
v_gene: TRBV23-1
j_gene: TRBJ2-7
CDR3aa: CASSQAGDADEQYF
CDR3nt: TGCGCCAGCAGCCAAGCTGGGGACGCTGACGAGCAGTACTTC

d_gene: .
abundance: .
v_gene: TRBV11-3
j_gene: TRBJ2-5
CDR3aa: CASSLDSSETQYF
CDR3nt: TGTGCCAGCAGCTTAGATTCTTCAGAGACCCAGTACTTC

d_gene: .
abundance: .
v_gene: TRBV19
j_gene: TRBJ1-1
CDR3aa: CATLQNTEAFF
CDR3nt: TGTGCCACCCTTCAGAACACTGAAGCTTTCTTT